Listed below are T cell receptor beta chains from one sample, sequenced in a study of cytomegalovirus exposure and HLA in healthy donors. The data were produced by immunoSEQ multiplex PCR, yet TCRdb's version contains in-frame clones alone and is incomplete. The sample comprises 100,000 to 150,000 clones, roughly four fifths of which are singletons, and over 1.5% rests with the top ten. Sequencing was carried out using PBMCs. The receptors were gathered from a woman between 50 and 59 years old in good health and CMV-seronegative. Each CDR3 is given with its conserved first and last residue. Some rows have no size entry. The others give once, few or many, or a class for an expanded clone.

J,size,V,CDR3
TRBJ2-4,-,TRBV5-1,CASSFEKNIQYF
TRBJ2-7,-,TRBV5-1,CASRRAGTGASYEQYF
TRBJ1-4,-,TRBV6-5,CASSYSGGDEKLFF
TRBJ1-2,-,TRBV5-1,CASSLGVVGSGYTF
TRBJ1-4,-,TRBV11-3,CASRQRGEKLFF
TRBJ2-3,-,TRBV6-5,CASRRYTDTQYF
TRBJ1-5,-,TRBV2,CASNRNSNQPQHF
TRBJ2-2,-,TRBV29-1,CSVVRSELFF
TRBJ1-5,-,TRBV19,CATKQTPDRINQPQHF
TRBJ2-5,-,TRBV19,CASSKDRAPQETQYF
TRBJ1-2,-,TRBV11-1,CASSLGLGRYGYTF
TRBJ2-3,once,TRBV5-1,CASSLTGMVTDTQYF
TRBJ2-3,-,TRBV2,CASKLAGAAADTQYF
TRBJ1-2,once,TRBV5-4,CASSSRTELGIRYTF
TRBJ1-2,-,TRBV4-2,CASSQASSHRQNYGYTF
TRBJ2-7,once,TRBV7-9,CSSSLRTSGSSYEQYF
TRBJ1-3,once,TRBV9,CASSVGDRDGNTIYF
TRBJ1-1,-,TRBV28,CASSSLQGRNTEAFF
TRBJ1-2,-,TRBV18,CASSPGQGVSSGYTF
TRBJ2-3,-,TRBV19,CASSGLAGGTDTQYF
TRBJ2-3,few,TRBV7-2,CASSPTSGSTDTQYF
TRBJ1-4,few,TRBV28,CASSPLGGDEITNEKLFF
TRBJ2-7,-,TRBV7-2,CASSFEDEQYF
TRBJ1-2,-,TRBV6-4,CASATSAGLEGYPF
TRBJ1-1,-,TRBV6-5,CASSRGTEGTEAFF
TRBJ1-1,-,TRBV19,CASSNRPRTEAFF
TRBJ1-1,-,TRBV29-1,CSVSRTGVNTEAFF
TRBJ2-5,-,TRBV5-4,CASSFGLAFGETQYF
TRBJ1-1,-,TRBV25-1,CASSPRTGALNTEAFF
TRBJ1-1,-,TRBV15,CATSRVMNTEAFF
TRBJ1-3,-,TRBV6-6,CASSYYARGGNTIYF
TRBJ2-5,-,TRBV30,CAWSLAGETQYF
TRBJ2-3,-,TRBV28,CASSPGDYTDTQYF
TRBJ1-1,-,TRBV6-5,CASSTPQGSGTEAFF
TRBJ2-7,-,TRBV7-9,CASSLKRTGEYEQYF
TRBJ2-6,once,TRBV18,CASSFGGPGLDIPGANVLTF
TRBJ2-3,-,TRBV4-2,CASSQDWGEVQVGTQYF
TRBJ1-5,-,TRBV7-8,CASSLTQEVYQPQHF
TRBJ1-1,few,TRBV2,CASSEAKGENTEAFF
TRBJ2-2,-,TRBV11-2,CASSRGVSRSLTGELFF
-,-,TRBV4-3,CASSQDWGGPYEQYF
TRBJ2-1,-,TRBV7-2,CASSRGGGYNEQFF
TRBJ1-1,-,TRBV25-1,CASSGQGGEAFF
TRBJ2-5,-,TRBV28,CASSWRPGQGIRETQYF